This TCR beta chain is from a study of blood T cell repertoires in COVID-19 (TCRdb year 2020). Broadly, across the study: Samples from collaborators originated in the United States, Italy and Spain and spanned both the acute and convalescent phases of COVID-19. The material from the prospective study consisted of cDNA or gDNA derived from T cells, B-cell-depleted T cells, or PBMCs. Deeply sampled blood TCRbeta repertoires from subjects exposed to, actively infected with, or recovered from COVID-19 were included in the dataset. A freely available public database, intended as a resource for researchers studying the immune response to SARS-CoV-2, is where the repertoires were released. Samples were obtained from the ongoing ImmuneRACE study (first 160 participants) and from 1,200 or so subjects provided by 6 global collaborators. The sample metadata nearly always contained a de-identified subject ID, COVID-19 status, age in years and sex. Where HLA class I and class II types were available, the types were taken from metadata supplied by the sample provider, not from assay-based typing. What the authors observed across the whole study: The quantity of clinical and demographic metadata differed by source and by participant and was supplied without curation.

As encoded in the germline V gene, CDR1 is MDHEN while CDR2 is SYDVKM. The CDR3 covers 14 residues, taking in both the cysteine and the phenylalanine. The only DNA kept is the CDR3, 42 bases in frame from the first base. Here V drops 2 bases and J drops 5 bases, and the junction holds 3 bases not matched to any gene. TCRbeta CDR3 regions were amplified from genomic DNA by means of the immunoSEQ Assay, a bias-controlled multiplex PCR. Regarding the original processing steps: Within the assay, amplification of reference gene primers was used to estimate how many nucleated cells each sample contained. Sequence reads were collapsed and filtered to measure the absolute abundance of every unique TCRbeta CDR3 rearrangement. For each sample, productive Simpson clonality was calculated as the square root of Simpson's diversity index over productive rearrangements. TCRdb's version of the immuneACCESS table is confined to in-frame rearrangements and falls short of the full clone set. An unresolved V gene accounts for under half of the shortfall where checked; the remainder is of unknown origin. That table gives V, J and clone size, and the DNA gave D and trimming. In all, the sample holds under 150,000 clones, and less than 85% of those were seen once. Clones ranked in the top ten supply approximately 13% of the sample.

With respect to this clone: Its target antigen remains unknown. No quality values exist for individual bases; no much larger clone is one base distant.

Each collaborating institution followed its own protocols to collect whole blood in K2EDTA tubes. For TCRbeta analysis, collaborator samples were shipped as frozen whole blood, as isolated PBMCs, or as DNA extracted from either sample type. The chain is assembled from TRBV28 and TRBJ1-1, with TRBD1 identical over 9 junction bases. Sequencing was done on a sample of peripheral blood. The sequence derives from a human donor in a cohort sampled during active COVID-19. The CDR3 region has the sequence CASSLPDRGTEAFF. The nucleotide sequence reads TGTGCCAGCAGTTTACCCGACAGGGGGACTGAAGCTTTCTTT.